This paragraph reports one T cell receptor (beta chain). Its antigen is unknown. None of the donors, who were healthy HIV-negative adults, had recently had acute infections or vaccinations. The sample comes from a study of shared clonotypes between healthy human individuals. Study results and caveats: It was the few donors that limited the genetic and exposure-history diversity represented.

Only in-frame clones appear in the TCRdb table, and some are missing; sequencing was by immunoSEQ multiplex PCR. This sample has about 1.1 million clones, with 70% to 80% found just once. Germline loops: CDR1 GTSNPN, CDR2 SVGIG (reference sequence). The CDR3 is 12 amino acids. V was trimmed by 8 bases and J by 5 bases, leaving 15 bases between them. The sequencing input was memory CD4+ T cells from PBMCs. Sample subset: CD45RA-negative fraction. The chain links TRBV30 to TRBJ2-5; D possibly uses TRBD1 or TRBD2 (6 bases each). This receptor was obtained from a man younger than 35 in good health. Some clones in this sample may be carry-over from other donors' samples. CDR3 sequence reads: CARTDSGETQYF. The DNA of the CDR3 is TGTGCCCGGACAGACAGCGGGGAGACCCAGTACTTC.